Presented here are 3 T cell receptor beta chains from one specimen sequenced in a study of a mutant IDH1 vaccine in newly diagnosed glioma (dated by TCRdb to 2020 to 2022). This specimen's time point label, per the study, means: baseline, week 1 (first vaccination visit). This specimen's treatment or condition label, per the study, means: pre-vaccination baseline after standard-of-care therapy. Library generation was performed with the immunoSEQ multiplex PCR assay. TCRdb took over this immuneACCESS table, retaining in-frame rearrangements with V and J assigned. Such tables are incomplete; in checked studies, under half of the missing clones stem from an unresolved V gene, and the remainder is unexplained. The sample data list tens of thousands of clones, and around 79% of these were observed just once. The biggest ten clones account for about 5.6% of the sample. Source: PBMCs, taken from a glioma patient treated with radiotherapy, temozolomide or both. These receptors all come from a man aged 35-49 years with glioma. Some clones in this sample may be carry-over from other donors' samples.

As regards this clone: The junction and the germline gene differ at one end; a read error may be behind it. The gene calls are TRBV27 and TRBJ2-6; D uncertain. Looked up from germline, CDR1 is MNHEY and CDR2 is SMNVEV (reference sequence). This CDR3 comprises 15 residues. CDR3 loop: CASSPQPSGANVLTF. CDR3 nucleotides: TGTGCCAGCAGTCCACAGCCCTCTGGTGCCAACGTCCTGACTTTC.

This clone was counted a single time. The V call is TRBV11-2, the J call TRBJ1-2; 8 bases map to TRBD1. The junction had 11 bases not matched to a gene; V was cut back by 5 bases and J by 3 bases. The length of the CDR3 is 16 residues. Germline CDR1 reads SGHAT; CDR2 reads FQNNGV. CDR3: CASSVTGDHLDYGYTF. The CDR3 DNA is TGTGCCAGCAGCGTGACAGGGGACCACTTGGACTATGGCTACACCTTC.

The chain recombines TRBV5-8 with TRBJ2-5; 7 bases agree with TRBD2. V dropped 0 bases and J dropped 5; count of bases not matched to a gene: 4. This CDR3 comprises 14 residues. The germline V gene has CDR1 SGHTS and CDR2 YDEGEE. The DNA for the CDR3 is TGTGCCAGCAGCTTGGCGGGGGGTTCGGAGACCCAGTACTTC. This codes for CASSLAGGSETQYF.